What follows are 5 T cell receptor beta chains derived from one specimen sequenced in a study of neurological immune-mediated disorders. TCRdb processed the 5' RACE reads anew with MiXCR; each CDR3 protein has one entry. Found here are approximately 74,000 distinct CDR3 sequences, roughly 5% of them singletons; the top ten hold around 7.2%. The sequencing sample was made of PBMCs. Receptor source: a young man with multiple sclerosis.

This clonotype was seen at least ten times. The chain couples TRBV11-2 to TRBJ2-5; D gene uncertain. The CDR3 consists of 11 residues. Germline loops: CDR1 SGHAT, CDR2 FQNNGV. Trimming took 4 bases from V and 5 from J, leaving 5 bases between them. CDR3 loop: CASSSYETQYF. In nucleotides, the CDR3 is TGTGCCAGCAGCTCCTATGAGACCCAGTACTTC.

This clonotype was recorded many times. The chain is built from TRBV7-6 and TRBJ2-5, with D perhaps assigned TRBD1 or TRBD2 (5 bases each). The germline gives CDR1 SGHVS, CDR2 FNYEAQ. V was cut by 5 bases and J by 1 base, with 14 bases left in between. This CDR3 contains 15 residues. DNA for the CDR3: TGTGCCAGCAGCCCCAATACGGGGCCCCAAGAGACCCAGTACTTC. It encodes CASSPNTGPQETQYF.

This clonotype was seen ten or more times. This chain connects TRBV10-3 to TRBJ2-5; D is possibly TRBD1 or TRBD2 (5 bases each). The germline V and J ends were trimmed by 2 bases and 4 bases, with 5 bases remaining between them. Germline CDR1 and CDR2: ENHRY and SYGVKD. The CDR3 totals 12 residues. This CDR3 is CAISEGGETQYF. The CDR3 nucleotides are TGTGCCATCAGTGAGGGGGGAGAGACCCAGTACTTC.

This clonotype was recorded many times. This chain joins TRBV20-1 and TRBJ1-2; a possible D gene is TRBD1 (5 bases). V was shortened by 2 bases and J by 8 bases, with 15 bases between the two germline ends. Germline V gene data show CDR1 as DFQATT and CDR2 as SNEGSKA (reference sequence). The CDR3 is 13 residues long. The CDR3 loop is CSARSGPQSGYTF. The CDR3 coding sequence is TGCAGTGCTAGATCGGGGCCCCAAAGCGGCTACACCTTC.

As concerns this clonotype: A much larger clone lies one base from this, so it may be a read error. Lacking the conserved final phenylalanine or tryptophan, this CDR3 likely reflects a read error. The chain is built from TRBV20-1 and TRBJ1-2; the D gene is possibly TRBD1 (5 bases). V dropped 3 bases and J dropped 8 bases, with 16 bases sitting between them. The V gene's germline CDR1 is DFQATT and CDR2 SNEGSKA (reference sequence). This CDR3 has 13 amino acids. The CDR3 DNA follows: TGCAGTGCTAGTTTTGAGGGGAGACGCGGCTACACCATC. This codes for CSASFEGRRGYTI.